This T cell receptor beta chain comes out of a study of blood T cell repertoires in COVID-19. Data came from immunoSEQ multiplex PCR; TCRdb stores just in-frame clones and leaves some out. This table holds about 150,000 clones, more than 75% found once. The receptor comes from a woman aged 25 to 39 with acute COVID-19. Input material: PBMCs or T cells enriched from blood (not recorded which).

The CDR3 DNA follows: TGTGCCAGCAGCGACAGGGAGGATTCTAGTCAGCCCCAGCATTTT. This encodes CASSDREDSSQPQHF. The chain links TRBV7-6 to TRBJ1-5, with 7 bases lining up with TRBD1. Per the germline V gene, CDR1 is SGHVS and CDR2 is FNYEAQ. The CDR3 runs 15 residues. J gave up 6 bases and V 5 bases, and 10 bases lay outside the gene matches.